These 16 T cell receptor beta chains came from one sample sequenced in a study of blood T cell repertoires in COVID-19. The method was immunoSEQ multiplex PCR; TCRdb's version includes in-frame clones alone and lacks a portion of them. This sample has 400,000 or so clones, with more than 70% found just once. Sequenced material: PBMCs or T cells enriched from blood (not recorded which). The source is a middle-aged man in a cohort exposed to, infected with or recovered from COVID-19 (not recorded which).

The V gene is TRBV7-9, the J gene TRBJ1-6; no definite D call. V lost 7 bases, J lost 0 bases, and 7 bases lay in between. The CDR3 spans 14 residues. The germline V gene has CDR1 SEHNR and CDR2 FQNEAQ (reference sequence). The CDR3 region is CASTSSSYNSPLHF. The CDR3 DNA sequence: TGTGCCAGCACTAGTAGCTCCTATAATTCACCCCTCCACTTT.

The V gene is TRBV10-3, the J gene TRBJ1-1; TRBD1 agrees at 7 bases. Germline CDR1 is ENHRY and CDR2 is SYGVKD. The CDR3 contains 13 residues. J lost 1 base, V lost 7 bases, and 3 bases had no gene match. CDR3 nucleotide sequence: TGTGCCATCACTCGGGACAGGAACACTGAAGCTTTCTTT. Translation gives CAITRDRNTEAFF.

To note about this clone: A junction end diverges from the germline sequence, so it may reflect a read error. The V gene is TRBV27, the J gene TRBJ1-6; TRBD1 might be the D (5 bases). Looked up from germline, CDR1 is MNHEY and CDR2 is SMNVEV (reference sequence). The CDR3 covers 15 residues. The CDR3 here is CASSQDVGGNSPLHF. The CDR3 bases are TGTGCCAGCAGTCAAGACGTGGGGGGTAATTCACCCCTCCATTTT.

The rearrangement links TRBV27 to TRBJ2-2; a weak D match, TRBD2 (6 bases). The CDR3 extends over 16 amino acids. Germline assignment: CDR1 MNHEY and CDR2 SMNVEV (reference sequence). V dropped 5 bases and J dropped 3 bases, with 16 bases sitting between them. The CDR3 here is CASSPLSPGDTGELFF. In nucleotides, the CDR3 is TGTGCCAGCAGTCCCCTTAGTCCGGGAGACACCGGGGAGCTGTTTTTT.

The chain recombines TRBV3-1 (or the pseudogene TRBV3-2) with TRBJ2-7; D gene unclear. In germline, CDR1 is LGHDT, CDR2 YNNKEL (reference sequence). V lost 0 bases and J 3 bases, leaving 12 bases between the germline ends. The CDR3 is 15 residues long. CDR3 in DNA: TGTGCCAGCAGCCAAGATACGAGCCCCAACTACGAGCAGTACTTC. Its translation is CASSQDTSPNYEQYF.

The chain joins TRBV28 to TRBJ2-7; TRBD1 is a possible D gene (6 bases). Germline values: CDR1 MDHEN, CDR2 SYDVKM. V lost 2 bases and J 0 bases, leaving 11 bases between the germline ends. The CDR3 spans 15 residues. CDR3 region: CASSLGTRSSYEQYF. The CDR3 DNA follows: TGTGCCAGCAGTTTAGGGACAAGGAGCTCCTACGAGCAGTACTTC.

This chain links TRBV7-9 with TRBJ2-2, with D unresolved. The germline V gene has CDR1 SEHNR and CDR2 FQNEAQ (reference sequence). V gave up 7 bases and J gave up 1 base, with 16 bases separating them. The CDR3 loop spans 16 amino acids. The CDR3 nucleotides are TGTGCCAGCACCCTAGGAAGTTCGGTGAACACCGGGGAGCTGTTTTTT. Protein sequence: CASTLGSSVNTGELFF. Variable domain in full (rest from reference TRBV7-9 and TRBJ2-2): DTGVSQNPRHKITKRGQNVTFRCDPISEHNRLYWYRQTLGQGPEFLTYFQNEAQLEKSRLLSDRFSAERPKGSFSTLEIQRTEQGDSAMYLCASTLGSSVNTGELFFGEGSRLTVL.

The rearrangement links TRBV2 to TRBJ1-2; D is unresolved. CDR3 size: 14 residues. The germline V and J ends were trimmed by 6 bases and 4 bases, with 15 bases remaining between them. Germline values: CDR1 SNHLY, CDR2 FYNNEI. CDR3 region: CASRDDLHGYGYTF. In nucleotides, the CDR3 is TGTGCCAGCAGAGACGACTTGCATGGCTATGGCTACACCTTC.

This chain links TRBV7-9 with TRBJ2-7; 7 nucleotides match TRBD2. CDR3 length equals 15 residues. Germline-derived CDR1 and CDR2 are SEHNR and FQNEAQ (reference sequence). With 3 bases clipped from V and 0 bases from J, the junction kept 5 bases outside the gene matches. The DNA of the CDR3 is TGTGCCAGCAGCTTGACCGGGACTACCTCCTACGAGCAGTACTTC. Translating it yields CASSLTGTTSYEQYF.

This clone showed up just once. The rearrangement joins TRBV14 to TRBJ2-1; D is uncertain. The CDR3 loop spans 12 amino acids. In germline, CDR1 is SGHDN, CDR2 FVKESK. The ends were cut back, 3 bases at V and 13 bases at J, with 13 bases in the middle. CDR3 nucleotide sequence: TGTGCCAGCAGCCATCCCGCAGGCATACAGTTCTTC. Translation: CASSHPAGIQFF. Based on the CDR3 plus reference TRBV14 and TRBJ2-1, the full variable domain is EAGVTQFPSHSVIEKGQTVTLRCDPISGHDNLYWYRRVMGKEIKFLLHFVKESKQDESGMPNNRFLAERTGGTYSTLKVQPAELEDSGVYFCASSHPAGIQFFGPGTRLTVL.

On this clone: Other DNA variants within this sample encode the same CDR3. The chain links TRBV19 to TRBJ2-2; a possible D gene is TRBD2 (5 bases). The CDR3 totals 15 residues. V lost 3 bases to trimming and J lost 1 base, with 9 bases between them. The germline V gene encodes CDR1 LNHDA and CDR2 SQIVND (reference sequence). The CDR3 sequence is CASSMSGGNTGELFF. The CDR3 nucleotides are TGTGCCAGTAGTATGAGCGGAGGGAACACCGGGGAGCTGTTTTTT. The variable domain in full, completed from reference TRBV19 and TRBJ2-2, reads DGGITQSPKYLFRKEGQNVTLSCEQNLNHDAMYWYRQDPGQGLRLIYYSQIVNDFQKGDIAEGYSVSREKKESFPLTVTSAQKNPTAFYLCASSMSGGNTGELFFGEGSRLTVL.

The J gene is TRBJ2-5, the V gene TRBV11-2; the match to TRBD2 covers 13 bases. Germline CDR1 and CDR2: SGHAT and FQNNGV. The CDR3 sequence is 18 residues long. V lost 2 bases and J lost 5; bases outside the gene matches: 11. CDR3 amino acids: CASSLRTSGSMGSETQYF. Written as DNA, the CDR3 is TGTGCCAGCAGCTTACGGACTAGCGGGAGTATGGGCTCGGAGACCCAGTACTTC.

This chain joins TRBV5-6 and TRBJ2-7; TRBD2 matches 9 bases. Germline-derived CDR1 and CDR2 are SGHDT and YYEEEE. The V and J ends lost 3 bases and 7 bases, in that order; junction bases with no gene match: 8. The CDR3 contains 14 residues. The CDR3 here is CASSWRGLATEQYF. Here the CDR3 DNA reads TGTGCCAGCAGCTGGAGAGGACTAGCGACTGAGCAGTACTTC.

This chain joins TRBV19 and TRBJ2-1; the match to TRBD2 covers 13 bases. This CDR3 comprises 16 residues. Trimming removed 7 bases from V and 2 bases from J; junction bases left unmatched: 5. CDR1 is LNHDA and CDR2 is SQIVND in the germline V gene (reference sequence). The CDR3 is CASKRGLAGAYNEQFF. As DNA, the CDR3 is TGTGCCAGTAAACGAGGACTAGCGGGAGCCTACAATGAGCAGTTCTTC.

V gene TRBV5-1 combines with J gene TRBJ2-1; D may be TRBD2 (6 bases). Trimming pared 4 bases from V and 1 base from J, leaving 12 bases between. The CDR3 is made up of 15 amino acids. The germline V gene has CDR1 SGHRS and CDR2 YFSETQ. The CDR3 DNA follows: TGCGCCAGCAGCGATAGCGGAATTTCCTACAATGAGCAGTTCTTC. It is translated as CASSDSGISYNEQFF.

The chain employs TRBV4-1 and TRBJ1-5, with TRBD1 identical over 9 bases. The CDR3 runs to 16 residues. The germline V gene encodes CDR1 MGHRA and CDR2 YSYEKL. The trim removed 3 bases at V and 4 bases at J, leaving 7 bases unmatched. The chain's CDR3 is CASSQTSGTGNQPQHF. DNA of the CDR3: TGCGCCAGCAGCCAGACTTCCGGGACAGGGAATCAGCCCCAGCATTTT.